This T cell receptor (beta chain) is from a study of cytomegalovirus exposure and HLA in healthy donors (TCRdb year 2017). General notes on the study: According to a later analysis, the 110 or so validation repertoires were produced on the same platform as the approximately 690 repertoires of the first cohort. The study was designed to test whether signatures of past pathogen exposure could be identified by cataloging public T cell receptors. Besides the first cohort of 550 to 750 subjects, a separate validation cohort made up of over 100 different subjects was used. To predict cytomegalovirus infection status, the study combined high-throughput TCR immunosequencing, statistical association of individual TCRs with disease status, and machine learning. Broad study findings and their caveats: In the study, some 180 TCR beta chains were listed as associated with cytomegalovirus. In vitro tests confirmed that a few of the cytomegalovirus-associated TCR beta chains recognize cytomegalovirus antigens. In both the original and validation cohorts, the classifier was reported to diagnose cytomegalovirus status with high specificity and sensitivity. Subsequent analysis determined that TCRs grouped into clusters in the first cohort also showed a tendency toward co-occurrence across the 120 validation repertoires, and roughly 95% of cluster scores exceeded 0. A later analysis had no HLA typing for the validation cohort, so co-occurrence there was scored across all 110 or so repertoires. The authors suggested that the approach could potentially be generalized to other disease states and immunological phenotypes. Most TCR sequences were observed very rarely across donors, whereas some public TCRs were present in many individuals.

Libraries were constructed by the immunoSEQ multiplex PCR assay. The original methods were these. A statistical classification framework was built to diagnose cytomegalovirus status from the catalog of TCR beta chain sequences. TCRdb carries this immuneACCESS record with in-frame sequences only. Its versions omit some clonotypes, under half of them owing to an unresolved V gene in the studies checked, with the rest unexplained. V and J calls and clone size are copied from that table; D and trimming were computed from the DNA. The sample table holds 80,000 to 100,000 clones, of which around 85% were seen once. 3% to 4.5% of the sample goes to the ten largest clones. Separate from the approximately 730-subject first cohort, the validation cohort of about 120 subjects was the group to which the donors belonged. A note on this clone: Its binding antigen is unknown. No base qualities exist here, and no much larger clone lies one base off it.

The receptor comes from a woman between 25 and 40 years old in good health and CMV-seronegative. Sequencing was done on a sample of PBMCs.

This receptor carries the CDR3 CASSILAGYNEQFF. The DNA is TGTGCCAGCAGCATACTAGCGGGATACAATGAGCAGTTCTTC. This receptor chain uses TRBV7-2 and TRBJ2-1; the central 10 bases match TRBD2. As encoded in the germline V gene, CDR1 is SGHTA while CDR2 is FQGNSA. The CDR3 contains 14 residues, cysteine and phenylalanine counted. Here the CDR3 DNA is all that survives: 42 bases in frame from base 1. V ends up 5 bases short and J 4 bases short, with an unmatched junction base count of 2.